This T cell receptor beta chain was obtained from a study of blood T cells in healthy people across ages. General observations from the study: The donors' CMV status was not determined, possibly confounding changes in expanded clonotypes. Both higher diversity and more naive CD4+ cells marked long-lived donors when set against aged donors.

On this clonotype itself: The antigen is not known.

Trimming pared 0 bases from V and 0 bases from J, leaving 15 bases between. The germline V gene encodes CDR1 MNHNS and CDR2 SASEGT. This CDR3 has 18 amino acids. Using a J-beta primer mix together with a sample-barcoded 5' primer, a second PCR was run for about 6 to 11 cycles. TCRdb used MiXCR to reprocess the 5' RACE reads, holding one entry per CDR3 protein. The sample lists about 1.6 million distinct CDR3 sequences, almost 35% occurring once. The TCR sequence derives from a woman in her twenties or thirties in good health. The sequenced material came from blood. The V call is TRBV6-1, the J call TRBJ1-5; perhaps TRBD1 as D (5 bases). CDR3 sequence (DNA): TGTGCCAGCAGTGAAGCGGTCGGGGGGGGATCTAGCAATCAGCCCCAGCATTTT. As protein: CASSEAVGGGSSNQPQHF.